The 12 T cell receptor beta chains below come from one sample, sequenced in a study of cytomegalovirus exposure and HLA in healthy donors. Use of 60 Vbeta and 13 Jbeta primers characterized the PCR. Assay: immunoSEQ multiplex PCR; the TCRdb copy retains only in-frame clones and omits some. Of about 93,000 clones in the sample, roughly 72% were seen once. Material: PBMCs. The receptors derive from a man aged 25-45 years in good health and CMV-seronegative.

This clone was detected only a few times. The chain employs TRBV7-3 and TRBJ1-1; tentatively, D is TRBD1 (5 bases). V was trimmed by 2 bases and J by 8 bases, leaving 12 bases between them. CDR3 length equals 13 residues. CDR1 is SGHTA and CDR2 is FQGTGA in the germline V gene. The CDR3, as DNA: TGTGCCAGCAGCTTATGGGCGGGGGGGGAAGCTTTCTTT. Translation gives CASSLWAGGEAFF. The whole variable domain, remainder taken from reference TRBV7-3 and TRBJ1-1, is GAGVSQTPSNKVTEKGKYVELRCDPISGHTALYWYRQSLGQGPEFLIYFQGTGAADDSGLPNDRFFAVRPEGSVSTLKIQRTERGDSAVYLCASSLWAGGEAFFGQGTRLTVV.

This clone has just a few counts. Other nucleotide sequences from this sample produce the same CDR3. The chain employs TRBV6-6 and TRBJ1-1; the D gene is possibly TRBD1 (6 bases). Germline V gene sequence: CDR1 MNHNY, CDR2 SVGAGI (reference sequence). Trimming took off 0 bases at V and 0 bases at J, with 8 bases between the two ends. The CDR3 totals 15 residues. The DNA of the CDR3 is TGTGCCAGCAGTTACTCGACAGGCATGAACACTGAAGCTTTCTTT. Its protein product is CASSYSTGMNTEAFF.

This clone was found once. The chain recombines TRBV4-2 with TRBJ1-2; perhaps TRBD1 as D (5 bases). CDR3 length equals 18 residues. Germline CDR1 LGHNA, CDR2 YNFKEQ. V was trimmed by 0 bases and J by 2 bases, leaving 19 bases between them. DNA of the CDR3: TGTGCCAGCAGCCAAGATACCCGGGGGGAGAGACCAAACTATGGCTACACCTTC. This encodes CASSQDTRGERPNYGYTF.

V gene TRBV6-6 combines with J gene TRBJ1-2, with 9 bases matching TRBD1. Germline CDR1 is MNHNY and CDR2 is SVGAGI (reference sequence). The V gene end was trimmed by 7 bases and the J gene end by 5 bases; junction bases not matched to a gene: 14. This CDR3 contains 16 residues. The CDR3 DNA reads TGTGCCAGCACCCTAACCGGGACAGGGTATTCATATGGCTACACCTTC. It specifies CASTLTGTGYSYGYTF.

The chain uses TRBV19 and TRBJ1-1; D unresolved. Trimming left V 7 bases short and J 5 bases short, with 17 bases between. Germline CDR1 reads LNHDA; CDR2 reads SQIVND (reference sequence). The CDR3 runs to 14 residues. The CDR3 DNA is TGTGCCAGTACCCCACTAGGTGTGGGTACTGAAGCTTTCTTT. Its protein is CASTPLGVGTEAFF.

The rearrangement links TRBV7-9 to TRBJ1-2, with 10 positions matching TRBD1. V was pared by 5 bases and J by 5 bases, with 5 bases of the junction left unmatched. The CDR3 spans 14 residues. The germline gives CDR1 SEHNR, CDR2 FQNEAQ (reference sequence). CDR3 DNA: TGTGCCAGCAGCGCGCCGGGACAGGGGTATGGCTACACCTTC. Translating gives CASSAPGQGYGYTF.

The chain has TRBV9 and TRBJ2-3; D perhaps matches TRBD1 (5 bases). The CDR3 covers 17 residues. V lost 1 base and J 0 bases, leaving 15 bases between the germline ends. Germline V gene sequence: CDR1 SGDLS, CDR2 YYNGEE. This CDR3 reads CASSVSGATASTDTQYF. CDR3 DNA sequence: TGTGCCAGCAGCGTAAGTGGGGCGACTGCTAGCACAGATACGCAGTATTTT.

V and J are TRBV5-6 and TRBJ1-2; 8 bases agree with TRBD1. Germline trimming cut 0 bases from V and 3 bases from J; bases unmatched to any gene: 4. CDR1 SGHDT and CDR2 YYEEEE come from the germline V gene. The CDR3 is made up of 15 amino acids. The CDR3 coding sequence is TGTGCCAGCAGCTTGGTGGGCAGGGGGCACTATGGCTACACCTTC. Protein sequence: CASSLVGRGHYGYTF.

DNA of the CDR3: TGTGCCATCAGTGCGGGACTCCCGAGCTCCTATAATTCACCCCTCCACTTT. It codes for CAISAGLPSSYNSPLHF. V is TRBV10-3 and J is TRBJ1-6; maybe TRBD1 (5 bases). The CDR3 length is 17 residues. The V gene lost 4 bases and the J gene lost 0 bases, with 13 bases spanning the gap. CDR1 and CDR2 from the germline V gene are ENHRY and SYGVKD.

V gene TRBV19 combines with J gene TRBJ2-5; D possibly corresponds to TRBD2 (5 bases). In germline, CDR1 is LNHDA, CDR2 SQIVND (reference sequence). CDR3 length: 14 amino acids. The V end was cut by 7 bases, the J end by 7 bases, with 19 bases between. CDR3 sequence (DNA): TGTGCCAGTACCCCGCGAGCCCACAGCGGGACCCAGTACTTC. Encoded protein: CASTPRAHSGTQYF.

CDR3 in DNA: TGTGCCAGCAGTTTTGCAGGACAGGGTTACTATGGCTACACCTTC. Translated: CASSFAGQGYYGYTF. The gene calls are TRBV28 and TRBJ1-2; 8 nucleotides align to TRBD1. The trim removed 3 bases at V and 3 bases at J, leaving 6 bases unmatched. CDR3 length equals 15 residues. Germline values: CDR1 MDHEN, CDR2 SYDVKM.

The chain joins TRBV6-1 to TRBJ1-1; no clear D gene. This CDR3 has 18 residues. Germline assignment: CDR1 MNHNS and CDR2 SASEGT. V was cut by 2 bases and J by 0 bases, with 19 bases left in between. The CDR3 DNA sequence: TGTGCCAGCAGTGAACCTCGGATTAACGGGTTTATGAACACTGAAGCTTTCTTT. Translating it yields CASSEPRINGFMNTEAFF.